A selection of T cell receptor beta chains follows, all from one sample in a study of molecular identifiers for immune sequencing clone quantification. TCRdb processed the PCR reads anew with MiXCR; each CDR3 protein has one entry. The sample consists of about 640,000 distinct CDR3 sequences, 15% to 20% of them appearing once. Material for sequencing was naive CD8+ T cells from blood, with Jurkat cell RNA spiked in. Source of these receptors: a human donor in good health. Some libraries in this study had Jurkat cell RNA spiked in. The CDR3 runs from the conserved cysteine through the conserved F or W. Each record gives: J gene, clone size, D gene, V gene, CDR3 protein, CDR3 DNA. D genes are given only for firm matches. Only part of the rows carry a size: once, few, many, or a class if the clone is expanded.

TRBJ2-1 NA TRBD1 TRBV6-5 CASQRTGGYNEQFF TGTGCCAGCCAGAGGACAGGGGGCTACAATGAGCAGTTCTTC
TRBJ1-2 many NA TRBV4-1 CASSQVVLTNYGYTF TGCGCCAGCAGCCAAGTCGTTCTCACTAACTATGGCTACACCTTC
TRBJ2-7 many NA TRBV7-9 CASSEQVRYEQYF TGTGCCAGCAGCGAACAGGTTCGCTACGAGCAGTACTTC
TRBJ2-7 many TRBD2 TRBV20-1 CSAGRTSVDEQYF TGCAGTGCTGGGCGGACTAGCGTCGACGAGCAGTACTTC
TRBJ1-1 few NA TRBV19 CASSEQVSSLEAFF TGTGCCAGTAGCGAACAGGTGTCGTCGTTAGAAGCTTTCTTT
TRBJ1-1 many TRBD1 TRBV7-2 CASSLGEGATTEAFF TGTGCCAGCAGCTTAGGGGAGGGGGCGACCACTGAAGCTTTCTTT
TRBJ2-3 few NA TRBV3-2 CASSGTSGGSTDTQYF TGTGCCAGCAGCGGGACTAGCGGGGGCAGCACAGATACGCAGTATTTT
TRBJ2-5 many TRBD1 TRBV6-2/TRBV6-3 CASRSDRGVETQYF TGTGCCAGCAGAAGCGACAGGGGGGTAGAGACCCAGTACTTC
TRBJ2-1 NA NA TRBV4-3 CASSPGSLYNEQFF TGCGCCAGCAGCCCCGGGAGCCTCTACAATGAGCAGTTCTTC
TRBJ2-7 NA NA TRBV4-3 CASSQGGGAYGQYF TGCGCCAGCAGCCAAGGCGGAGGGGCCTACGGGCAGTACTTC
TRBJ2-3 many TRBD1 TRBV11-2 CASSTPGQGATRTDTQYF TGTGCCAGCAGCACGCCGGGACAGGGGGCGACGCGCACAGATACGCAGTATTTT
TRBJ1-2 NA NA TRBV12-3/TRBV12-4 CASSHRDSHGYTF TGTGCCAGCAGTCACAGGGATAGCCATGGCTACACCTTC
TRBJ2-1 few NA TRBV4-1 CASSQENANEQFF TGCGCCAGCAGCCAAGAAAATGCCAATGAGCAGTTCTTC
TRBJ2-3 many NA TRBV28 CASSRPQGATDTQYF TGTGCCAGCAGCCGGCCACAGGGAGCAACAGATACGCAGTATTTT
TRBJ1-1 many NA TRBV19 CASSSFGAEAFF TGTGCCAGTAGCTCGTTCGGCGCTGAAGCTTTCTTT
TRBJ2-1 many TRBD1 TRBV28 CASSHGTGLHEQFF TGTGCCAGCAGCCACGGGACAGGGTTGCATGAGCAGTTCTTC
TRBJ2-1 many TRBD2 TRBV6-5 CASSQALAGASYNEQFF TGTGCCAGCAGTCAAGCGCTAGCGGGGGCCTCCTACAATGAGCAGTTCTTC
TRBJ1-1 many NA TRBV19 CASSPQGGTEAFF TGTGCCAGTAGCCCCCAGGGAGGCACTGAAGCTTTCTTT
TRBJ1-6 many NA TRBV11-2 CASSSGVGNSPLHF TGTGCCAGCAGCTCAGGCGTCGGGAATTCACCCCTCCACTTT
TRBJ1-5 many NA TRBV7-8 CASSSAGGHQPQHF TGTGCCAGCAGCTCGGCCGGGGGCCATCAGCCCCAGCATTTT
TRBJ1-5 many NA TRBV12-3/TRBV12-4 CASSPGTLSNQPQHF TGTGCCAGCAGTCCCGGGACACTAAGCAATCAGCCCCAGCATTTT
TRBJ2-7 NA TRBD1 TRBV5-4 CASSFAKTGVGEQYF TGTGCCAGCAGCTTTGCAAAAACAGGGGTTGGCGAGCAGTACTTC
TRBJ2-7 many NA TRBV7-9 CASSPTNTYEQYF TGTGCCAGCAGCCCGACAAACACCTACGAGCAGTACTTC